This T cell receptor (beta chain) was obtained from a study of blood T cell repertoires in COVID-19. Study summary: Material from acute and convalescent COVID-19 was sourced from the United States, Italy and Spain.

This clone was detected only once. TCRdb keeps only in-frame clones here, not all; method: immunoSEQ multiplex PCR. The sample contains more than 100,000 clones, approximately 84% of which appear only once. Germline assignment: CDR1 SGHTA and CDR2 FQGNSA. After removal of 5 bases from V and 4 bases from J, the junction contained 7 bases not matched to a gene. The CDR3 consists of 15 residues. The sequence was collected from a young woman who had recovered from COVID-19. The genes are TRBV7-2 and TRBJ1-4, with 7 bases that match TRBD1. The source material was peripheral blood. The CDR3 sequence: CASSPRGTDNEKLFF. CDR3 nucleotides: TGTGCCAGCAGCCCGAGGGGGACAGATAATGAAAAACTGTTTTTT.